These T cell receptor beta chains were read from a single sample in a study of blood T cells in healthy people across ages. One entry per CDR3 protein results from TCRdb running MiXCR on the 5' RACE reads. Of about 930,000 distinct CDR3 sequences in the sample, 25% to 35% were seen once. The data also belong to a second study, concerning T cells of mothers and their children.

The sequenced sample consisted of blood. The origin of the receptors is a woman between 40 and 55 years old in good health. CDR3s include the opening cysteine and the closing phenylalanine or tryptophan. A D gene is named only where the DNA matches it firmly. Rows may omit the clone size; those that give it use once, few, many or a size class.

size: few
D: NA
J: TRBJ2-1
length: 14
V: TRBV4-1
DNA: TGCGCCAGCAGCCACCCGGACTTTGGCAATGAGCAGTTCTTC
CDR3: CASSHPDFGNEQFF

size: few
D: TRBD1
J: TRBJ2-2
length: 19
V: TRBV5-1
DNA: TGCGCCAGCAGCCACACTGGACAGGGGGCAATATGGGCCACCGGGGAGCTGTTTTTT
CDR3: CASSHTGQGAIWATGELFF

size: NA
D: TRBD1
J: TRBJ1-4
length: 15
V: TRBV18
DNA: TGTGCCAGCTCACCAGACAGGGTCGCTAATGAAAAACTGTTTTTT
CDR3: CASSPDRVANEKLFF

size: few
D: NA
J: TRBJ2-5
length: 12
V: TRBV30
DNA: TGTGCCTGGAGTGGGTTTCGGGAGACCCAGTACTTC
CDR3: CAWSGFRETQYF

size: NA
D: NA
J: TRBJ1-2
length: 11
V: TRBV12-3/TRBV12-4
DNA: TGTGCCAGCCGGGCCACCTATGGCTACACCTTC
CDR3: CASRATYGYTF

size: many
D: NA
J: TRBJ1-4
length: 16
V: TRBV6-6
DNA: TGTGCCAGCAGTTACTCGTTACAGGGATCGAATGAAAAACTGTTTTTT
CDR3: CASSYSLQGSNEKLFF

size: NA
D: NA
J: TRBJ1-3
length: 14
V: TRBV11-2
DNA: TGTGCCAGCAGCCGACACTACTCTGGAAACACCATATATTTT
CDR3: CASSRHYSGNTIYF

size: many
D: TRBD1
J: TRBJ2-7
length: 15
V: TRBV20-1
DNA: TGCAGTGCCCTAACCGGGACAGGGGGCTCCTACGAGCAGTACTTC
CDR3: CSALTGTGGSYEQYF

size: many
D: NA
J: TRBJ2-1
length: 14
V: TRBV20-1
DNA: TGCAGTGCTTTCCGGGATTCGGGAATCGGTGAGCAGTTCTTC
CDR3: CSAFRDSGIGEQFF

size: once
D: NA
J: TRBJ1-5
length: 16
V: TRBV18
DNA: TGTGCCAGCTCACGCGCCGGACTGTGGGGCAATCAGCCCCAGCATTTT
CDR3: CASSRAGLWGNQPQHF

size: NA
D: TRBD1
J: TRBJ1-2
length: 13
V: TRBV27
DNA: TGTGCCAGCAGAGAGACAGGGAGAGATGGCTACACCTTC
CDR3: CASRETGRDGYTF

size: NA
D: TRBD2
J: TRBJ2-3
length: 17
V: TRBV20-1
DNA: TGCAGTGCTAGACCTAAGCGGGGGGGCCTACCCACAGATACGCAGTATTTT
CDR3: CSARPKRGGLPTDTQYF

size: few
D: TRBD1
J: TRBJ2-7
length: 17
V: TRBV7-3
DNA: TGTGCCAGCAGACAAATAGGGGGCCAGAGCTCCTACAATGAGCAGTACTTC
CDR3: CASRQIGGQSSYNEQYF

size: NA
D: NA
J: TRBJ1-2
length: 13
V: TRBV12-3/TRBV12-4
DNA: TGTGCCAGCAGGGAGGACGGAAGCTATGGCTCCACCTTC
CDR3: CASREDGSYGSTF

size: NA
D: NA
J: TRBJ1-1
length: 13
V: TRBV29-1
DNA: TGCAGCGTTGAAGGAGGGGAGGTGACTGAAGCTTTCTTT
CDR3: CSVEGGEVTEAFF

size: few
D: NA
J: TRBJ1-1
length: 15
V: TRBV5-5
DNA: TGTGCCAGCAGCTTGTCCCAGATTGGACAGAGTCAAGCTTTCTTT
CDR3: CASSLSQIGQSQAFF

size: NA
D: NA
J: TRBJ1-3
length: 17
V: TRBV11-2
DNA: TGTGCCAGCAGCCGGGAGGGGCAGGACGGCTCTGGAAACACCATATATTTT
CDR3: CASSREGQDGSGNTIYF

size: few
D: NA
J: TRBJ1-5
length: 17
V: TRBV24-1
DNA: TGTGCCACCTCGAACGGGGTAGGGGGAAATAGCAATCAGCCCCAGCATTTT
CDR3: CATSNGVGGNSNQPQHF

size: NA
D: TRBD2
J: TRBJ2-1
length: 15
V: TRBV28
DNA: TGTGCCAGCAGTAAGACTAGCGGGGGGGCCTATGAGCAGTTCTTC
CDR3: CASSKTSGGAYEQFF

size: many
D: NA
J: TRBJ2-3
length: 11
V: TRBV28
DNA: TGTGCCAGCAGTTATGGCAGGGACCAGTATTTT
CDR3: CASSYGRDQYF

size: few
D: NA
J: TRBJ1-4
length: 16
V: TRBV3-1
DNA: TGTGCCAGCAGCCAGAAGGGAGGTTCAACTAATGAAAAACTGTTTTTT
CDR3: CASSQKGGSTNEKLFF

size: few
D: NA
J: TRBJ2-3
length: 13
V: TRBV6-2/TRBV6-3
DNA: TGTGCCAGCAGTTATGAGTACACAGATACGCAGTATTTT
CDR3: CASSYEYTDTQYF

size: NA
D: NA
J: TRBJ1-5
length: 16
V: TRBV5-1
DNA: TGCGCCAGCAGCTTGGGGCCCCCAGGAGGCAATCCGCCCCAGCATTTT
CDR3: CASSLGPPGGNPPQHF

size: few
D: NA
J: TRBJ1-5
length: 11
V: TRBV12-3/TRBV12-4
DNA: TGTGCCAGCATGGAAGGTCAGCCCCAGCATTTT
CDR3: CASMEGQPQHF

size: few
D: NA
J: TRBJ1-2
length: 15
V: TRBV4-1
DNA: TGCGCCAGCAGCCATGACGGGACACCATTCTATGGCTACACCTTC
CDR3: CASSHDGTPFYGYTF

size: NA
D: NA
J: TRBJ2-7
length: 15
V: TRBV7-2
DNA: TGTGCCAGCAGCTTAGCGGGCAGGGGCGGCTACGAGCAGTACTTC
CDR3: CASSLAGRGGYEQYF

size: NA
D: NA
J: TRBJ1-4
length: 14
V: TRBV18
DNA: TGTGCCAGCTCACCAGGAATGGCTAATGAAAAACTGTTTTTT
CDR3: CASSPGMANEKLFF

size: NA
D: NA
J: TRBJ2-3
length: 14
V: TRBV12-3/TRBV12-4
DNA: TGTGCCAGCAGAGAGGGGGTTAGGTCAGATACGCAGTATTTT
CDR3: CASREGVRSDTQYF

size: NA
D: TRBD2
J: TRBJ2-1
length: 16
V: TRBV27
DNA: TGTGCCAGCAGTCCCAGTCCCGGGACTAGCGGGTATGAGCAGTTCTTC
CDR3: CASSPSPGTSGYEQFF

size: many
D: NA
J: TRBJ1-4
length: 12
V: TRBV12-3/TRBV12-4
DNA: TGTGCCAGCCGGGACATTAATGAAAAACTGTTTTTT
CDR3: CASRDINEKLFF

size: many
D: TRBD2
J: TRBJ2-7
length: 12
V: TRBV20-1
DNA: TGCAGTGCCCGTGGGACTATCTACGAGCAGTACTTC
CDR3: CSARGTIYEQYF

size: NA
D: NA
J: TRBJ1-2
length: 14
V: TRBV6-1
DNA: TGTGCCAGCAGCGGCTTTACGGACACGGATGGCTACACCTTC
CDR3: CASSGFTDTDGYTF

size: NA
D: TRBD1
J: TRBJ2-5
length: 12
V: TRBV29-1
DNA: TGCAGCGTGGGACAGGGGAGGGAGACCCAGTACTTC
CDR3: CSVGQGRETQYF

size: few
D: TRBD2
J: TRBJ2-1
length: 14
V: TRBV19
DNA: TGTGCCAGTAGTTTTGCGGGGGGGGACAATGAGCAGTTCTTC
CDR3: CASSFAGGDNEQFF

size: many
D: TRBD1
J: TRBJ1-2
length: 15
V: TRBV5-1
DNA: TGCGCCAGCAGCCCTTCCGAGACAGGGAGCTATGGCTACACCTTC
CDR3: CASSPSETGSYGYTF

size: few
D: NA
J: TRBJ2-5
length: 16
V: TRBV6-2/TRBV6-3
DNA: TGTGCCAGCAGTTGGACGCCCGGGGCCCGAGGAGAGACCCAGTACTTC
CDR3: CASSWTPGARGETQYF

size: NA
D: TRBD2
J: TRBJ2-1
length: 16
V: TRBV9
DNA: TGTGCCAGCAGCGTTTCCGGGGGGGTGTCCTACAATGAGCAGTTCTTC
CDR3: CASSVSGGVSYNEQFF

size: NA
D: TRBD2
J: TRBJ2-7
length: 14
V: TRBV5-1
DNA: TGCACCAGCAGCTTGGCGGGGGGGCTCTACGAGCAGTACTTC
CDR3: CTSSLAGGLYEQYF

size: many
D: TRBD1
J: TRBJ1-4
length: 15
V: TRBV5-1
DNA: TGCGCCAGCAGCTCAACCGGGACAGGGAATGAAAAACTGTTTTTT
CDR3: CASSSTGTGNEKLFF

size: many
D: NA
J: TRBJ2-6
length: 16
V: TRBV28
DNA: TGTGCCAGCAGTTCCACTGGAGAGTTTGGGGCCAACGTCCTGACTTTC
CDR3: CASSSTGEFGANVLTF

size: NA
D: NA
J: TRBJ2-5
length: 15
V: TRBV7-8
DNA: TGTGCCAGCAGGGTTAGCGCGGGGATCCAAGAGACCCAGTACTTC
CDR3: CASRVSAGIQETQYF

size: many
D: NA
J: TRBJ2-7
length: 11
V: TRBV6-5
DNA: TGTGCCAGCAGTTCCCTCAACGAGCAGTACTTC
CDR3: CASSSLNEQYF

size: once
D: TRBD1
J: TRBJ2-7
length: 14
V: TRBV28
DNA: TGTGCCAGCAGTCCAGTGGGAGAGGGGGCCGAGCAGTACTTC
CDR3: CASSPVGEGAEQYF

size: NA
D: NA
J: TRBJ1-4
length: 14
V: TRBV20-1
DNA: TGCAGTGCTAGCCCCGGGGGAGGGGGGGAAAAACTGTTTTTT
CDR3: CSASPGGGGEKLFF

size: NA
D: TRBD1
J: TRBJ2-5
length: 15
V: TRBV9
DNA: TGTGCCAGCAGCGTAGAAGGACAGGCCGGCGAGACCCAGTACTTC
CDR3: CASSVEGQAGETQYF

size: once
D: NA
J: TRBJ2-1
length: 12
V: TRBV28
DNA: TGTGCCAGCACCTACGGGGACAATGAGCAGTTCTTC
CDR3: CASTYGDNEQFF

size: NA
D: TRBD1
J: TRBJ1-6
length: 15
V: TRBV5-5
DNA: TGTGCCAGCAGCTTGCTGACAGGGGTTGGGTCACCCCTCCACTTT
CDR3: CASSLLTGVGSPLHF

size: many
D: TRBD2
J: TRBJ2-7
length: 16
V: TRBV10-3
DNA: TGTGCCATCAGTGAGTCGGGACTAGCGGGGGGCAGCGAGCAGTACTTC
CDR3: CAISESGLAGGSEQYF

size: many
D: NA
J: TRBJ1-5
length: 15
V: TRBV4-1
DNA: TGCGCCAGCAGCCAAGATTCGCGGGGTAATCAGCCCCAGCATTTT
CDR3: CASSQDSRGNQPQHF

size: NA
D: NA
J: TRBJ2-3
length: 15
V: TRBV6-5
DNA: TGTGCCAGCAGTTCTCAGGGGGAGGGGGGAGATACGCAGTATTTT
CDR3: CASSSQGEGGDTQYF

size: few
D: NA
J: TRBJ2-5
length: 12
V: TRBV29-1
DNA: TGCAGCGTTGGGGCAGGGGCATGGGAGCAGTACTTC
CDR3: CSVGAGAWEQYF

size: few
D: NA
J: TRBJ2-1
length: 13
V: TRBV28
DNA: TGTGCCAGCAAAATTCTAGCGTCCCATGAGCAGTTCTTC
CDR3: CASKILASHEQFF

size: NA
D: NA
J: TRBJ1-1
length: 11
V: TRBV29-1
DNA: TGCAGCGTTGCTAATGGACAAGAAGCTTTCTTT
CDR3: CSVANGQEAFF

size: NA
D: TRBD2
J: TRBJ2-5
length: 16
V: TRBV9
DNA: TGTGCCAGCAGCCCCGGCGGACTAGCGGGGTTCGAGACCCAGTACTTC
CDR3: CASSPGGLAGFETQYF

size: few
D: TRBD1
J: TRBJ1-1
length: 15
V: TRBV15
DNA: TGTGCCACCAGCAGAGGCGGACAGGAGAACACTGAAGCTTTCTTT
CDR3: CATSRGGQENTEAFF

size: NA
D: TRBD1
J: TRBJ2-5
length: 15
V: TRBV18
DNA: TGTGCCAGCTCACCAACTACAGGGGAAGGAGAGACCCAGTACTTC
CDR3: CASSPTTGEGETQYF

size: few
D: NA
J: TRBJ1-2
length: 15
V: TRBV5-5
DNA: TGTGCCAGCAGCTTTGGTCCCGGGGCCACCTATGGCTACACCTTC
CDR3: CASSFGPGATYGYTF

size: NA
D: TRBD2
J: TRBJ2-1
length: 12
V: TRBV20-1
DNA: TGCAGTGCTAGGGGGACTAGCGATGAGCAGTTCTTC
CDR3: CSARGTSDEQFF

size: NA
D: NA
J: TRBJ2-3
length: 17
V: TRBV19
DNA: TGTGCCAGTAGTATAATGCTAGCTACCACTAGCACAGATACGCAGTATTTT
CDR3: CASSIMLATTSTDTQYF